These 31 T cell receptor beta chains share one sample of origin, sequenced in a study of blood T cell repertoires in COVID-19. Sequencing was performed with immunoSEQ multiplex PCR; in TCRdb, only in-frame clones are kept and a portion is missing. The sample holds hundreds of thousands of clones, about 89% seen once. Input material: PBMCs or T cells enriched from blood (not recorded which). The origin of the receptors is a man between 60 and 70 years old who had recovered from COVID-19.

The rearrangement joins TRBV5-6 to TRBJ1-1; 10 bases fit TRBD1. J gave up 3 bases and V 5 bases, and 7 bases lay outside the gene matches. Germline V gives CDR1 SGHDT, CDR2 YYEEEE. This CDR3 is 15 amino acids long. CDR3 in DNA: TGTGCCAGCAGACGCTCCGGGACAGGGGACACTGAAGCTTTCTTT. Its translation is CASRRSGTGDTEAFF. The whole variable domain, filled in from reference TRBV5-6 and TRBJ1-1, reads DAGVTQSPTHLIKTRGQQVTLRCSPKSGHDTVSWYQQALGQGPQFIFQYYEEEERQRGNFPDRFSGHQFPNYSSELNVNALLLGDSALYLCASRRSGTGDTEAFFGQGTRLTVV.

This clone has a single count. The rearrangement joins TRBV12-3 or TRBV12-4 to TRBJ2-7, with a possible D match to TRBD1 (6 bases). The CDR3 spans 13 residues. Trimming pared 3 bases from V and 3 bases from J, leaving 9 bases between. In DNA form, the CDR3 reads TGTGCCAGCAGTTTCAAAGGGGGCTACGAGCAGTACTTC. This gives the protein CASSFKGGYEQYF.

This chain links TRBV29-1 with TRBJ1-1; a weak D match, TRBD1 (6 bases). CDR3 length equals 15 residues. Germline CDR1 reads SQVTM; CDR2 reads ANQGSEA. V dropped 0 bases and J dropped 3 bases, with 14 bases sitting between them. This CDR3 reads CSVEDLPGAYTEAFF. As DNA, the CDR3 is TGCAGCGTTGAAGATCTGCCAGGGGCCTACACTGAAGCTTTCTTT.

The J gene is TRBJ2-1, the V gene TRBV7-2, with TRBD1 matching over 8 bases. V lost 5 bases to trimming and J lost 0 bases; unmatched junction nucleotides: 3. This CDR3 comprises 15 residues. Looked up from germline, CDR1 is SGHTA and CDR2 is FQGNSA. The CDR3 coding sequence is TGTGCCAGCAGCCCAGACAGGGGCTCCTACAATGAGCAGTTCTTC. The encoded protein is CASSPDRGSYNEQFF. The full variable domain, its missing parts supplied by reference TRBV7-2 and TRBJ2-1, is GAGVSQSPSNKVTEKGKDVELRCDPISGHTALYWYRQSLGQGLEFLIYFQGNSAPDKSGLPSDRFSAERTGGSVSTLTIQRTQQEDSAVYLCASSPDRGSYNEQFFGPGTRLTVL.

The rearrangement links TRBV7-2 to TRBJ2-7; D is possibly TRBD1 (6 bases). From germline, CDR1 is SGHTA and CDR2 FQGNSA. Trimming took off 3 bases at V and 5 bases at J, with 14 bases between the two ends. The CDR3 is 14 amino acids. CDR3 in DNA: TGTGCCAGCAGCTTTGGGGGCGCAATTAACGAGCAGTACTTC. Its protein is CASSFGGAINEQYF.

The rearrangement uses TRBV7-9 and TRBJ2-2; D is undetermined. Deletions cut 5 bases from V and 1 base from J, with 11 bases between. The germline V gene encodes CDR1 SEHNR and CDR2 FQNEAQ (reference sequence). The CDR3 length is 15 residues. CDR3 DNA sequence: TGTGCCAGCAGCCCCCGACTGGAGAACACCGGGGAGCTGTTTTTT. This encodes CASSPRLENTGELFF.

The chain has TRBV3-1 (or the pseudogene TRBV3-2) and TRBJ2-7, with D perhaps matching TRBD2 (6 bases). V was cut by 4 bases and J by 2 bases, with 9 bases left in between. From germline, CDR1 is LGHDT and CDR2 YNNKEL (reference sequence). CDR3 length: 13 amino acids. DNA for the CDR3: TGTGCCAGCAGCCTTAGCGGACCCTACGAGCAGTACTTC. Amino acid sequence: CASSLSGPYEQYF.

On this clone: This specimen includes other DNA sequences encoding the same CDR3. The genes are TRBV29-1 and TRBJ1-4, with TRBD1 matching over 7 bases. Trimming at V came to 7 bases and at J to 4 bases, leaving 3 bases not matched to a gene. The CDR3 is made up of 12 amino acids. The germline V gene has CDR1 SQVTM and CDR2 ANQGSEA. The CDR3 nucleotides are TGCAGCGCCGGGACAGTTAATGAAAAACTGTTTTTT. Its protein is CSAGTVNEKLFF.

The chain is built from TRBV6-5 and TRBJ2-7; TRBD2 aligns across 11 bases. CDR1 is MNHEY and CDR2 is SVGAGI in the germline V gene. The V and J ends lost 3 bases and 6 bases, in that order; junction bases with no gene match: 7. This CDR3 spans 15 amino acids. The CDR3 bases are TGTGCCAGCAGTTATTTCACTAGCGGGAGCAGCGAGCAGTACTTC. Translation gives CASSYFTSGSSEQYF.

The chain carries TRBV6-1 and TRBJ1-2; D gene unclear. Per the germline V gene, CDR1 is MNHNS and CDR2 is SASEGT. CDR3 length: 15 residues. V gave up 1 base and J gave up 1 base, with 10 bases separating them. CDR3 amino acids: CASSEGKAGNYGYTF. In DNA form, the CDR3 reads TGTGCCAGCAGTGAAGGAAAAGCCGGTAACTATGGCTACACCTTC.

This chain links TRBV24-1 with TRBJ2-1; TRBD1 agrees at 11 bases. The J segment lost 6 bases and the V segment lost 7 bases, leaving 13 bases of the junction unmatched. Germline CDR1 is KGHDR and CDR2 is SFDVKD. This CDR3 spans 17 amino acids. CDR3 protein: CATSRRGQGVRSNEQFF. Written as DNA, the CDR3 is TGTGCCACCAGCCGCCGGGGACAGGGGGTGAGGTCCAATGAGCAGTTCTTC.

The rearrangement uses TRBV29-1 and TRBJ1-5, with unresolved D. Germline lookup yields CDR1 SQVTM and CDR2 ANQGSEA. The length of the CDR3 is 13 residues. Deletions cut 4 bases from V and 0 bases from J, with 7 bases between. The CDR3 is CSVVTVSNQPQHF. The CDR3 nucleotides read TGCAGCGTTGTGACTGTTAGCAATCAGCCCCAGCATTTT.

The rearrangement links TRBV7-9 to TRBJ2-7; 8 bases align to TRBD2. With V trimmed by 5 bases and J by 6 bases, 9 bases remained unmatched. Germline V CDR1 and CDR2: SEHNR, FQNEAQ (reference sequence). The CDR3 loop spans 14 amino acids. The CDR3 sequence is CASSPIAGGSEQYF. The CDR3 region has the DNA TGTGCCAGCAGCCCTATTGCGGGAGGTTCCGAGCAGTACTTC. Looking up the rest from reference TRBV7-9 and TRBJ2-7 gives the full variable domain: DTGVSQNPRHKITKRGQNVTFRCDPISEHNRLYWYRQTLGQGPEFLTYFQNEAQLEKSRLLSDRFSAERPKGSFSTLEIQRTEQGDSAMYLCASSPIAGGSEQYFGPGTRLTVT.

J is TRBJ2-3 and V is TRBV7-2; 9 nucleotides line up with TRBD1. This CDR3 region has 13 residues. The V and J ends lost 3 bases and 5 bases, in that order; junction bases with no gene match: 0. Germline loops: CDR1 SGHTA, CDR2 FQGNSA. CDR3 bases: TGTGCCAGCAGCTTGACAGGGGGAGATACGCAGTATTTT. Translating it yields CASSLTGGDTQYF.

The rearrangement joins TRBV4-2 to TRBJ2-7; 7 bases are a match to TRBD1. In germline, CDR1 is LGHNA, CDR2 YNFKEQ. With V trimmed by 3 bases and J by 0 bases, 17 bases remained unmatched. The CDR3 length is 19 residues. The CDR3 region has the DNA TGTGCCAGCAGCCATGCCAGAGGTGGGACAGACGTTTCCTCCTACGAGCAGTACTTC. Translating it yields CASSHARGGTDVSSYEQYF.

This sequence joins TRBV19 and TRBJ1-5; 11 bases match TRBD1. V shed 6 bases, J shed 0 bases, and the junction held 4 bases outside the gene matches. There are 16 residues in the CDR3. Germline CDR1 LNHDA, CDR2 SQIVND (reference sequence). The CDR3 DNA sequence: TGTGCCAGTAGAAGGGACAGGGGGTCTAGCAATCAGCCCCAGCATTTT. Its protein is CASRRDRGSSNQPQHF.

This rearrangement joins TRBV20-1 to TRBJ2-3; 7 positions agree with TRBD1. The CDR3 extends over 11 amino acids. Looked up from germline, CDR1 is DFQATT and CDR2 is SNEGSKA (reference sequence). The chain's CDR3 is CSQGGTDTQYF. CDR3 nucleotides: TGCAGCCAGGGGGGCACAGATACGCAGTATTTT.

The gene calls are TRBV7-9 and TRBJ1-1; no clear D gene. Trimming stripped 1 base from V and 8 bases from J, with 11 bases between. The CDR3 length is 13 residues. Germline V gene lookup returns CDR1 SEHNR and CDR2 FQNEAQ (reference sequence). This CDR3 is CASSLGQALEAFF. The CDR3 DNA sequence: TGTGCCAGCAGCTTAGGGCAGGCCCTGGAAGCTTTCTTT.

CDR3 in amino acids: CASSRQTALFYEQYF. CDR3 nucleotides: TGTGCCAGCAGTAGACAGACAGCGCTGTTCTACGAGCAGTACTTC. The chain recombines TRBV27 with TRBJ2-7, with D perhaps matching TRBD1 (5 bases). Germline V gene lookup returns CDR1 MNHEY and CDR2 SMNVEV (reference sequence). This CDR3 is built from 15 residues. Trimming pared 5 bases from V and 3 bases from J, leaving 17 bases between.

J is TRBJ2-5 and V is TRBV27; D may be TRBD1 (5 bases). This CDR3 is built from 12 residues. The V gene's germline CDR1 is MNHEY and CDR2 SMNVEV (reference sequence). V was clipped by 5 bases and J by 10 bases, with 14 bases between them. The CDR3 nucleotides read TGTGCCAGCAGTGCCACAGGAGTGGTCCAGTACTTC. This gives the protein CASSATGVVQYF.

This chain joins TRBV29-1 and TRBJ2-5, with D possibly TRBD2 on 7 matching bases. The CDR3 covers 19 residues. V was trimmed by 1 base and J by 3 bases, leaving 27 bases between them. Germline V CDR1 and CDR2: SQVTM, ANQGSEA. The CDR3 sequence is CSVEVAFYKRGGLKETQYF. For the CDR3, the DNA is TGCAGCGTTGAAGTTGCCTTCTATAAGAGGGGGGGGCTAAAAGAGACCCAGTACTTC.

This sequence joins TRBV5-1 and TRBJ2-5; possibly TRBD1 for D (6 bases). The CDR3 contains 16 residues. Germline V lookup: CDR1 SGHRS, CDR2 YFSETQ. The ends were cut back, 0 bases at V and 4 bases at J, with 16 bases in the middle. CDR3 sequence reads: CASSLVNRVLGETQYF. CDR3 bases: TGCGCCAGCAGCTTGGTTAACAGGGTTTTGGGAGAGACCCAGTACTTC.

This chain connects TRBV30 to TRBJ1-1; TRBD1 matches at 8 bases. The CDR3 runs 13 residues. J was trimmed by 4 bases and V by 3 bases; bases with no gene match: 4. The V gene's germline CDR1 is GTSNPN and CDR2 SVGIG (reference sequence). Here the CDR3 reads CAWSADRGTEAFF. CDR3 DNA sequence: TGTGCCTGGAGCGCAGACAGGGGCACTGAAGCTTTCTTT. Looking up the rest from reference TRBV30 and TRBJ1-1 gives the full variable domain: SQTIHQWPATLVQPVGSPLSLECTVEGTSNPNLYWYRQAAGRGLQLLFYSVGIGQISSEVPQNLSASRPQDRQFILSSKKLLLSDSGFYLCAWSADRGTEAFFGQGTRLTVV.

This clone was seen a few times. V and J are TRBV6-1 and TRBJ1-2; D is uncertain. Trimming shortened V by 1 base and J by 6 bases, and 18 bases separated the two germline ends. Germline V gene sequence: CDR1 MNHNS, CDR2 SASEGT. The CDR3 sequence is 16 residues long. The DNA for the CDR3 is TGTGCCAGCAGTGAAGATGGCAACGGCGGGTTCGATGGCTACACCTTC. Translation: CASSEDGNGGFDGYTF.

In its sample, this clone was seen a few times. The chain carries TRBV2 and TRBJ2-2; TRBD2 agrees at 9 bases. The junction had 6 bases not matched to a gene; V was cut back by 7 bases and J by 6 bases. Per the germline V gene, CDR1 is SNHLY and CDR2 is FYNNEI. CDR3 length: 14 residues. CDR3 nucleotides: TGTGCCAGCAATAGCGGGAGAGAAGCCGGGGAGCTGTTTTTT. It is translated as CASNSGREAGELFF.

The chain is built from TRBV11-3 and TRBJ2-1; a possible D gene is TRBD1 (7 bases). The germline V gene has CDR1 SGHNT and CDR2 YENEEA. This CDR3 is 19 amino acids long. Trimming shortened V by 1 base and J by 7 bases, and 26 bases separated the two germline ends. CDR3 DNA sequence: TGTGCCAGCAGCTTAGGTAGGTCCCGCGGGACAGAGGGACGGAATGAGCAGTTCTTC. Residues: CASSLGRSRGTEGRNEQFF.

The chain couples TRBV5-8 to TRBJ2-7; weak D call: TRBD2 (6 bases). Germline lookup yields CDR1 SGHTS and CDR2 YDEGEE. The CDR3 loop spans 13 amino acids. V was trimmed by 0 bases and J by 7 bases, leaving 11 bases between them. This chain's CDR3 is CASSLVGGKEQYF. The DNA of the CDR3 is TGTGCCAGCAGCTTGGTTGGCGGGAAGGAGCAGTACTTC.

This chain connects TRBV28 to TRBJ1-2, with D possibly being TRBD1 (5 bases). Trimming shortened V by 7 bases and J by 0 bases, and 12 bases separated the two germline ends. This CDR3 is 14 amino acids long. The germline V gene encodes CDR1 MDHEN and CDR2 SYDVKM. The CDR3 loop is CASKTGGANYGYTF. The CDR3 DNA is TGTGCCAGCAAAACCGGGGGGGCTAACTATGGCTACACCTTC.

V and J are TRBV7-9 and TRBJ1-1, with no clear D. The CDR3 extends over 15 amino acids. The ends were cut back, 5 bases at V and 0 bases at J, with 13 bases in the middle. From germline, CDR1 is SEHNR and CDR2 FQNEAQ (reference sequence). The CDR3 DNA is TGTGCCAGCAGCCCCAGAGGCCCGATGAACACTGAAGCTTTCTTT. Amino acid sequence: CASSPRGPMNTEAFF.

This chain connects TRBV28 to TRBJ2-2, with 8 nucleotides matching TRBD1. This CDR3 region has 18 residues. V was pared by 1 base and J by 1 base, with 8 bases of the junction left unmatched. Germline lookup yields CDR1 MDHEN and CDR2 SYDVKM. The CDR3 nucleotides read TGTGCCAGCAGTTTATTGGCAGGGGGCGAGGAGAACACCGGGGAGCTGTTTTTT. Encoded protein: CASSLLAGGEENTGELFF.

This chain links TRBV28 with TRBJ2-6, with TRBD1 matching 9 bases. This CDR3 has 17 amino acids. The ends lost 3 bases at V and 0 bases at J; junction bases unmatched: 3. Germline CDR1 reads MDHEN; CDR2 reads SYDVKM. The CDR3 loop is CASSFMGQGSGANVLTF. The CDR3 DNA follows: TGTGCCAGCAGTTTCATGGGACAGGGCTCTGGGGCCAACGTCCTGACTTTC.